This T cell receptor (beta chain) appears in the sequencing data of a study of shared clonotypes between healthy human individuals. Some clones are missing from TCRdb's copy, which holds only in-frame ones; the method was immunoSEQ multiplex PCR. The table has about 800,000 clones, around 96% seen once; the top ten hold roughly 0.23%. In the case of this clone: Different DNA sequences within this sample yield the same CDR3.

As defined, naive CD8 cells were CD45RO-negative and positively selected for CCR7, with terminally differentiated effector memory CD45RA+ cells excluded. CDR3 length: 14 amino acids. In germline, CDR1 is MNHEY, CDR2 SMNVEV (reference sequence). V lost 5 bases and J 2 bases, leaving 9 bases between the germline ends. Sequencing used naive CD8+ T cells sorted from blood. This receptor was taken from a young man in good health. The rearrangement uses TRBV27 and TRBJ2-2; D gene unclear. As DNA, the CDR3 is TGTGCCAGCAGTCCCGGCCTAAACACCGGGGAGCTGTTTTTT. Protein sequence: CASSPGLNTGELFF.